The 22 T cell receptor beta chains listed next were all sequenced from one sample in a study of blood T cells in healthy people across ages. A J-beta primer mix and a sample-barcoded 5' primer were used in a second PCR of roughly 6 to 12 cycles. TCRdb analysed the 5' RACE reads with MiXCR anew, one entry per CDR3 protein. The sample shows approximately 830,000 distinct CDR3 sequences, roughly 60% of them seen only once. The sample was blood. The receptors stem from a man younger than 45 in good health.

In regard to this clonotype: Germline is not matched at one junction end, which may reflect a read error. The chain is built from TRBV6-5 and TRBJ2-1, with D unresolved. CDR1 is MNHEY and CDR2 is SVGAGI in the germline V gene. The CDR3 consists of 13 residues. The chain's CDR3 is CASSDRTLNERFF. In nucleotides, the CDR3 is TGTGCCAGCAGTGACCGAACCCTAAATGAGCGGTTCTTC.

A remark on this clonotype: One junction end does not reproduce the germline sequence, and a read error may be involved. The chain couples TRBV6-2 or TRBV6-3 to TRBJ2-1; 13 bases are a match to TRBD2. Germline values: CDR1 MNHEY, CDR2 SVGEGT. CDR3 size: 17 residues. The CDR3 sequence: CAGSPTETSGGSNEQFF. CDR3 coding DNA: TGTGCCGGCAGCCCTACAGAGACTAGCGGGGGGAGTAATGAGCAGTTCTTC.

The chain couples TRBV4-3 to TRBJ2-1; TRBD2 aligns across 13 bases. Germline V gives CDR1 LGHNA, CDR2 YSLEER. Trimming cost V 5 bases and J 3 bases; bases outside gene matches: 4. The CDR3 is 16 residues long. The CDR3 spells CASSVGTSGDYNEQFF. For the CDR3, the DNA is TGCGCCAGCAGCGTCGGGACTAGCGGGGACTACAATGAGCAGTTCTTC.

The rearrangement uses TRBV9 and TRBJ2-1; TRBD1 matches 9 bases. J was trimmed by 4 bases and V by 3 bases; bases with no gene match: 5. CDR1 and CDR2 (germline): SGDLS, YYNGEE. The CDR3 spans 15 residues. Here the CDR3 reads CASSEQGARYNEQFF. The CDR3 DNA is TGTGCCAGCAGCGAACAGGGGGCCCGATACAATGAGCAGTTCTTC.

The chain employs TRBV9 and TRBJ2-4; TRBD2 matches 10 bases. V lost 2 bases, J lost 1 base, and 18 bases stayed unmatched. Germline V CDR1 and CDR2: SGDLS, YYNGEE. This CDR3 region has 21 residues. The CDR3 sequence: CASSVDPELAGPGVAKNIQYF. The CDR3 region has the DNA TGTGCCAGCAGCGTTGACCCGGAACTAGCGGGGCCCGGGGTCGCCAAAAACATTCAGTACTTC.

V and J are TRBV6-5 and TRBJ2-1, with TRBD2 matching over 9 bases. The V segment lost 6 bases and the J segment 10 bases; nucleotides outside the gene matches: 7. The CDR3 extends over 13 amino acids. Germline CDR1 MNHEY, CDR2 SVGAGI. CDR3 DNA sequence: TGTGCCAGCAGCCAGGCTACTAGCGGGGAGCAGTTCTTC. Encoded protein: CASSQATSGEQFF.

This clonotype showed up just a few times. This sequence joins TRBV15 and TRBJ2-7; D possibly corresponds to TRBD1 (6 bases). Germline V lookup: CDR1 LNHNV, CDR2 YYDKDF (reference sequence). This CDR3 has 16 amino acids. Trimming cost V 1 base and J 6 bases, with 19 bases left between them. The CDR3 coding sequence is TGTGCCACCAGCAGAGGCAGGGACATTATCCCCTCCGAGCAGTACTTC. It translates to CATSRGRDIIPSEQYF.

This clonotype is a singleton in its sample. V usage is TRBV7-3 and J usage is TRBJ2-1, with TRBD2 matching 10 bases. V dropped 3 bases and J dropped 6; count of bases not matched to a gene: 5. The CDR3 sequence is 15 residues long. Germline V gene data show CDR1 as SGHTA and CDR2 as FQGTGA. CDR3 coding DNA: TGTGCCAGCAGCTTGCTAGCGGGGGCAATCAATGAGCAGTTCTTC. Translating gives CASSLLAGAINEQFF.

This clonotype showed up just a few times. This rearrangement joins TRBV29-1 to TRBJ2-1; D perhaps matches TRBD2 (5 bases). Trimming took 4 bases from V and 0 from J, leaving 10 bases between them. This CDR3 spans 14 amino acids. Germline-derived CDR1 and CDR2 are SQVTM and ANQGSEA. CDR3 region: CSVVWRSSYNEQFF. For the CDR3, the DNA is TGCAGCGTTGTGTGGAGGAGCTCCTACAATGAGCAGTTCTTC.

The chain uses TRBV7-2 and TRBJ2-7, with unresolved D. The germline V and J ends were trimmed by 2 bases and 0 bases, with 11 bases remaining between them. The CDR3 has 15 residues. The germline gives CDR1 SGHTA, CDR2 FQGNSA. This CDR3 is CASSLRISVSYEQYF. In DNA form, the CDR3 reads TGTGCCAGCAGCTTAAGGATCAGCGTCTCCTACGAGCAGTACTTC.

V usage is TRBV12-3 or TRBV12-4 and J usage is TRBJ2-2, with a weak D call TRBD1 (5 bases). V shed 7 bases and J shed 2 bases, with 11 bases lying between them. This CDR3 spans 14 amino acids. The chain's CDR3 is CASTLTVNTGELFF. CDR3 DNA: TGTGCCAGCACCTTGACAGTCAACACCGGGGAGCTGTTTTTT.

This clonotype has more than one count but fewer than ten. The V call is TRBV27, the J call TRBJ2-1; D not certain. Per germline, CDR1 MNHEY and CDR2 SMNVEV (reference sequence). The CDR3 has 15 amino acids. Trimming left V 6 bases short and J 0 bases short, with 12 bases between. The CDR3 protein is CASRRHLSSYNEQFF. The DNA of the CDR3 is TGTGCCAGCAGGCGGCATCTTAGCTCCTACAATGAGCAGTTCTTC.

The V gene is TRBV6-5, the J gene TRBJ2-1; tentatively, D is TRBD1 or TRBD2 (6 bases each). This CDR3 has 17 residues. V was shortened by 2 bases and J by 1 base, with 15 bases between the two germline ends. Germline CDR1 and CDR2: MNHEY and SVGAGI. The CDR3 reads CASSYLPAGHSYNEQFF. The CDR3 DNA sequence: TGTGCCAGCAGTTACCTACCCGCGGGACATTCCTACAATGAGCAGTTCTTC.

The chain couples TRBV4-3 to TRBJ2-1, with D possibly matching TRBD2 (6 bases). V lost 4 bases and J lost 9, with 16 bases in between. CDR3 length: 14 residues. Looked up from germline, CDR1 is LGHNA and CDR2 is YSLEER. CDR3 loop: CASSPTVLAAEQFF. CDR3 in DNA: TGCGCCAGCAGCCCCACTGTACTAGCCGCTGAGCAGTTCTTC.

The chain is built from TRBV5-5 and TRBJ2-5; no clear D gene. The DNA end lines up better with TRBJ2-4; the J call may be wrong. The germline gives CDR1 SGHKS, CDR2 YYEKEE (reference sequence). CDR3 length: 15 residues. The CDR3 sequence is CASSSVVADLNIQYF. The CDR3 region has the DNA TGTGCCAGCAGCTCCGTTGTGGCGGACCTAAACATTCAGTACTTC.

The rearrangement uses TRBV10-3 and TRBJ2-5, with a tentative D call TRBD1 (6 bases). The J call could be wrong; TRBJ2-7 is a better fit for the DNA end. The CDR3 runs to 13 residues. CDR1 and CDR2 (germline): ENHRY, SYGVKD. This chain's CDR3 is CAIIQTGDYEQYF. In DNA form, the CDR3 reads TGTGCCATCATTCAGACAGGCGACTACGAGCAGTACTTC.

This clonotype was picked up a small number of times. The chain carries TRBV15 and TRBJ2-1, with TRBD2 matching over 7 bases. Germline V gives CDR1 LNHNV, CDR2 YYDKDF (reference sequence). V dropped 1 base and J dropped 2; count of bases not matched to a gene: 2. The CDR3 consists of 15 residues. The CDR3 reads CATSRGGGTYNEQFF. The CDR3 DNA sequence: TGTGCCACCAGCAGAGGCGGGGGAACCTACAATGAGCAGTTCTTC. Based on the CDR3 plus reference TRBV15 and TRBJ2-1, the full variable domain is DAMVIQNPRYQVTQFGKPVTLSCSQTLNHNVMYWYQQKSSQAPKLLFHYYDKDFNNEADTPDNFQSRRPNTSFCFLDIRSPGLGDTAMYLCATSRGGGTYNEQFFGPGTRLTVL.

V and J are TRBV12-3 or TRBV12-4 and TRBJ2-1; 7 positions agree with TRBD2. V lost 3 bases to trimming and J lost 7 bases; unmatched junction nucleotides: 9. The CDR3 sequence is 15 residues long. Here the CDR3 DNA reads TGTGCCAGCAGTTTTGGGCCGGGGGGATGGAATGAGCAGTTCTTC. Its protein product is CASSFGPGGWNEQFF.

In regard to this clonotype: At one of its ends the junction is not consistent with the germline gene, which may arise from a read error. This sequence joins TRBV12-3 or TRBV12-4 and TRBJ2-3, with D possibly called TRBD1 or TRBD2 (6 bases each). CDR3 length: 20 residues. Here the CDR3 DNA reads TGTGCCAGCAGCCCTGGTACGGGGGCCTTATCCTTTTCTAGCACGGATACGCAGTATTTT. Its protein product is CASSPGTGALSFSSTDTQYF.

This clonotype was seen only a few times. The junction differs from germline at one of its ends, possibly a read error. CDR3 nucleotide sequence: TGTGCCAGCAGGTTAGGAATTGGGACTAGCGGGTTCTACAATGAGCAGTTCTTC. This encodes CASRLGIGTSGFYNEQFF. The chain couples TRBV11-2 to TRBJ2-1; 12 positions agree with TRBD2. The CDR3 loop spans 18 amino acids. The germline V gene has CDR1 SGHAT and CDR2 FQNNGV.

DNA of the CDR3: TGTGCCAGCAGCCGCGGACCTAACCCGTCCGATGAGCAGTTCTTC. The encoded protein is CASSRGPNPSDEQFF. This chain uses TRBV3-1 with TRBJ2-1; no clear D. Germline CDR1 reads LGHDT; CDR2 reads YNNKEL (reference sequence). Deletions cut 4 bases from V and 8 bases from J, with 18 bases between. The CDR3 has 15 amino acids.

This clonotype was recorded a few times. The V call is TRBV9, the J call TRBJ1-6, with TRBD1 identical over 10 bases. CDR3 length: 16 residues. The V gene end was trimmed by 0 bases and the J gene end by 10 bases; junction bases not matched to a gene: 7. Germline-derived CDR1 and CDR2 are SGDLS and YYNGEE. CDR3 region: CASSVAETGGYSPLHF. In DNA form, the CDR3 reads TGTGCCAGCAGCGTAGCGGAGACAGGGGGCTACTCACCCCTCCACTTT.